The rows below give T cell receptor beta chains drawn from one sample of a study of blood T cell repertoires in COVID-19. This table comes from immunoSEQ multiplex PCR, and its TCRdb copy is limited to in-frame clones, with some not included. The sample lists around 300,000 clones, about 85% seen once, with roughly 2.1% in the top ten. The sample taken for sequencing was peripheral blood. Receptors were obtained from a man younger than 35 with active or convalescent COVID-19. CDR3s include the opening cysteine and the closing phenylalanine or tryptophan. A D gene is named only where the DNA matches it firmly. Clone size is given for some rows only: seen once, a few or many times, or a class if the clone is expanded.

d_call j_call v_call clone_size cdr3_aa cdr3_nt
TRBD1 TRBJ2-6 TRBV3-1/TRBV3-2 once CASSFSPTGGSAGANVLTF TGTGCCAGCAGTTTCTCACCCACAGGGGGTTCAGCTGGGGCCAACGTCCTGACTTTC
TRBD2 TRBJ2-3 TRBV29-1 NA CSVTSGRISDTQYF TGCAGCGTGACTAGCGGGAGAATCTCAGATACGCAGTATTTT
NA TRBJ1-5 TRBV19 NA CASSIDRDTIQPQHF TGTGCCAGTAGTATAGATCGGGACACCATTCAGCCCCAGCATTTT
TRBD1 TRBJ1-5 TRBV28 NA CASSRQGFYQPQHF TGTGCCAGCAGTCGACAGGGGTTCTATCAGCCCCAGCATTTT
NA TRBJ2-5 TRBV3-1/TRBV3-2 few CASSPQGRETQYF TGTGCCAGCAGTCCTCAGGGTCGTGAGACCCAGTACTTC
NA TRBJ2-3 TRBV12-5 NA CASGSILDTTQYF TGTGCTAGTGGTTCAATTCTGGACACTACGCAGTATTTT
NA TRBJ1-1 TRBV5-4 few CASSLSMNTEAFF TGTGCCAGCAGCTTATCTATGAACACTGAAGCTTTCTTT
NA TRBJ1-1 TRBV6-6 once CASSWPNYEAFF TGTGCCAGCAGTTGGCCTAACTACGAAGCTTTCTTT
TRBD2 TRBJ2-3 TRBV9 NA CASSKSSGGHTDTQYF TGTGCCAGCAGCAAGTCTAGCGGGGGGCACACAGATACGCAGTATTTT
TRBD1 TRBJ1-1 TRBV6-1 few CASSGSVETGVNTEAFF TGTGCCAGCAGTGGTAGTGTTGAGACAGGGGTGAACACTGAAGCTTTCTTT
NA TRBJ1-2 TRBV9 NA CASSVAPLSALDYGYTF TGTGCCAGCAGCGTAGCCCCCTTATCGGCGCTAGACTATGGCTACACCTTC
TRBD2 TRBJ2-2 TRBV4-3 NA CASSLLAGYTGELFF TGCGCCAGCAGCCTTCTAGCGGGGTACACCGGGGAGCTGTTTTTT
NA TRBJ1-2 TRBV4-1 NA CASSQVDGYTF TGCGCCAGCAGCCAAGTCGATGGCTACACCTTC
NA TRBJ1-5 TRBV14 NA CASSLGLNQPQHF TGTGCCAGCAGCTTGGGACTCAATCAGCCCCAGCATTTT
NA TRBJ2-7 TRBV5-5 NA CASSIWAPGPYEQYF TGTGCCAGCAGCATCTGGGCCCCAGGGCCCTACGAGCAGTACTTC
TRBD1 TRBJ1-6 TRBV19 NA CASSMTGGNSPLHF TGTGCCAGTAGTATGACAGGGGGAAATTCACCCCTCCACTTT
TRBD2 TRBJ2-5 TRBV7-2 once CASSLAGGKETQYF TGTGCCAGCAGCTTAGCGGGGGGGAAAGAGACCCAGTACTTC
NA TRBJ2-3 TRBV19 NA CASSIGAVTDTQYF TGTGCCAGTAGTATCGGAGCAGTCACAGATACGCAGTATTTT
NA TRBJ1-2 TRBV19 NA CASSPGINYGYTF TGTGCCAGTAGCCCAGGGATCAACTATGGCTACACCTTC
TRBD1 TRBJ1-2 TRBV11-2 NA CASSLGTGNGYTF TGTGCCAGCAGCTTAGGGACAGGGAATGGCTACACCTTC
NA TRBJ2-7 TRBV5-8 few CASSLVDRPIGYF TGTGCCAGCAGCTTGGTTGACAGGCCTATTGGGTACTTC
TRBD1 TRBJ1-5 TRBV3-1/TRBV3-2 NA CASSQLQTGGIDQPQHF TGTGCCAGCAGCCAATTACAGACAGGGGGCATCGATCAGCCCCAGCATTTT
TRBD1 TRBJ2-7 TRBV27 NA CASSLHIGQGVYEQYF TGTGCCAGCAGTCTCCACATCGGACAGGGCGTCTACGAGCAGTACTTC
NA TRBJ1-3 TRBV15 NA CATGEDSGNTIYF TGTGCCACCGGGGAGGACTCTGGAAACACCATATATTTT
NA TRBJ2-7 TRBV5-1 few CASSLALGSEQYF TGCGCCAGCAGCTTGGCCTTGGGGAGCGAGCAGTACTTC
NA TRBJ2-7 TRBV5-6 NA CASSFRTSLHPYEQYF TGTGCCAGCAGCTTTCGTACATCCCTCCACCCCTACGAGCAGTACTTC
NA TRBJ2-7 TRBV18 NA CASSPTTGIHEQYF TGTGCCAGCTCACCGACCACAGGGATACACGAGCAGTACTTC
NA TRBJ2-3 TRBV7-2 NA CASSSRLHDTQYF TGTGCCAGCAGTTCTAGACTACATGATACGCAGTATTTT
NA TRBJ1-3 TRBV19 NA CASSRRGRDTIYF TGTGCCAGTAGTCGGCGGGGTCGAGACACCATATATTTT
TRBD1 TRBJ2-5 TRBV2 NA CASSGDRWEETQYF TGTGCCAGCAGTGGGGACAGGTGGGAAGAGACCCAGTACTTC
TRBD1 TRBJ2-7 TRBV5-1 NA CASNRDSLTYEQYF TGCGCCAGCAACAGGGACAGCCTTACCTACGAGCAGTACTTC
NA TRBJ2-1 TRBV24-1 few CATSEWDNNEQFF TGTGCCACCAGTGAATGGGACAACAATGAGCAGTTCTTC
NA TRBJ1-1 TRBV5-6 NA CASSLSGSYRVNTEAFF TGTGCCAGCAGCTTATCAGGGTCGTACAGGGTGAACACTGAAGCTTTCTTT
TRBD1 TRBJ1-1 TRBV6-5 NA CASLRGTETEAFF TGTGCCAGCTTACGGGGGACAGAGACTGAAGCTTTCTTT
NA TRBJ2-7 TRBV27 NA CASSLRLGYEQYF TGTGCCAGCAGTCTCCGACTTGGCTACGAGCAGTACTTC
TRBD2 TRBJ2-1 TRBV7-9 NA CSASGYYNEQFF TGTTCGGCTAGCGGGTACTACAATGAGCAGTTCTTC
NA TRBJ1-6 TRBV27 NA CASSWQVNSPLHF TGTGCCAGCAGTTGGCAGGTCAATTCACCCCTCCACTTT
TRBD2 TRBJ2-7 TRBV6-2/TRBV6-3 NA CASSLAGNLYEQYF TGTGCCAGCAGCTTAGCGGGAAATCTCTACGAGCAGTACTTC
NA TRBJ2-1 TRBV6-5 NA CASHRREYNEQFF TGTGCCAGCCATCGAAGGGAGTACAATGAGCAGTTCTTC
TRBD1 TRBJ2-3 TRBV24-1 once CATSDFMGTGGPSTFTDTQYF TGTGCCACCAGTGATTTTATGGGGACAGGGGGCCCTTCTACATTCACAGATACGCAGTATTTT
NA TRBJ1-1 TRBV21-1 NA CASSKETENTEAFF TGTGCCAGCAGCAAAGAAACAGAGAACACTGAAGCTTTCTTT
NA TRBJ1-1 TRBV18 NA CASARDMNTEAFF TGTGCCAGCGCCAGAGACATGAACACTGAAGCTTTCTTT
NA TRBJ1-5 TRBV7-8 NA CASSLQNQPQHF TGTGCCAGCAGCCTCCAGAACCAGCCCCAGCATTTT
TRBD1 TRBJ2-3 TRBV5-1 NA CASTGTGVTDTQYF TGCGCCAGCACCGGGACAGGGGTCACAGATACGCAGTATTTT
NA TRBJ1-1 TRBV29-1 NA CSVVEAEAFF TGCAGCGTTGTGGAGGCGGAAGCTTTCTTT
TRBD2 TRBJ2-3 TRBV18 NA CASSPQGGGTDTQYF TGTGCCAGCTCACCACAGGGAGGGGGCACAGATACGCAGTATTTT
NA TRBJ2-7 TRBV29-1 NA CSVEDRPGAYEQYF TGCAGCGTTGAAGATCGGCCGGGGGCCTACGAGCAGTACTTC
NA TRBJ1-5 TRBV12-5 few CASGLVRGLNQPQHF TGTGCTAGTGGCTTGGTCAGGGGATTGAATCAGCCCCAGCATTTT
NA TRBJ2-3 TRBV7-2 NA CASSLSVLTDTQYF TGTGCCAGCAGTCTGAGCGTTCTCACAGATACGCAGTATTTT
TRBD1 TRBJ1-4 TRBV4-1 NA CASSQTQGALANEKLFF TGCGCCAGCAGCCAGACGCAGGGGGCTCTGGCTAATGAAAAACTGTTTTTT